The rows below give T cell receptor beta chains drawn from one sample of a study of blood T cell repertoires in COVID-19. TCRdb's copy holds only in-frame clones and misses some; the assay was immunoSEQ multiplex PCR. The sample records some 290,000 clones, approximately 91% being singletons. The sequencing sample was made of PBMCs or T cells enriched from blood (not recorded which). The source of these receptors is a woman in her 40s with acute COVID-19. Both conserved end residues are part of each CDR3. The D gene is left open where the match is weak. Some rows have no size entry. The others give once, few or many, or a class for an expanded clone.

J,length,V,D,size,CDR3,DNA
TRBJ1-1,11,TRBV3-1/TRBV3-2,.,.,CASSRGGEAFF,TGTGCCAGCAGCAGGGGAGGGGAAGCTTTCTTT
TRBJ1-2,15,TRBV3-1/TRBV3-2,TRBD1,.,CASSPTGQGNYGYTF,TGTGCCAGCAGCCCGACGGGACAGGGGAACTATGGCTACACCTTC
TRBJ1-1,15,TRBV6-5,.,.,CASSYSKGVYTEAFF,TGTGCCAGCAGTTACTCGAAAGGGGTGTACACTGAAGCTTTCTTT
TRBJ2-5,13,TRBV3-1/TRBV3-2,.,.,CASSQGLQETQYF,TGTGCCAGCAGCCAGGGACTTCAAGAGACCCAGTACTTC
TRBJ1-3,14,TRBV7-8,.,once,CASSFEDTRNTIYF,TGTGCCAGCAGCTTTGAAGACACGCGAAACACCATATATTTT
TRBJ1-4,14,TRBV7-9,.,.,CASSSSEVPFRLFF,TGTGCCAGCAGCTCCTCCGAAGTGCCCTTTCGGCTGTTTTTT
TRBJ2-2,15,TRBV2,.,.,CASRAQRGKAGELFF,TGTGCCAGCAGGGCGCAGAGGGGGAAGGCCGGGGAGCTGTTTTTT
TRBJ1-3,13,TRBV3-1/TRBV3-2,.,.,CATSGHSGNTIYF,TGTGCCACCAGCGGACACTCTGGAAACACCATATATTTT
TRBJ2-7,15,TRBV18,TRBD1,.,CASSPRDRATYEQYF,TGTGCCAGCTCACCACGGGACAGGGCGACGTACGAGCAGTACTTC
TRBJ2-1,13,TRBV6-2/TRBV6-3,.,.,CASSYQIYNEQFF,TGTGCCAGCAGTTACCAGATCTACAATGAGCAGTTCTTC
TRBJ2-7,16,TRBV7-9,.,.,CASSLVIGDSQDEQYF,TGTGCCAGCAGCTTAGTTATTGGGGACTCCCAGGACGAGCAGTACTTC
TRBJ2-7,15,TRBV4-1,.,once,CASSQVPVGGYEQYF,TGCGCCAGCAGCCAAGTGCCGGTGGGGGGCTACGAGCAGTACTTC
TRBJ1-1,15,TRBV28,.,.,CASGPRGNPRTEAFF,TGTGCCAGCGGCCCACGGGGAAATCCGCGCACTGAAGCTTTCTTT
TRBJ1-2,16,TRBV5-1,TRBD1,.,CASSLDPGGLNYGYTF,TGCGCCAGCAGCTTGGACCCAGGGGGCTTAAACTATGGCTACACCTTC
TRBJ1-2,13,TRBV6-1,.,.,CASSEAAGYGYTF,TGTGCCAGCAGTGAAGCTGCGGGCTATGGCTACACCTTC
TRBJ1-5,17,TRBV12-1,.,.,CASTPGCASSGNQPQHF,TGTGCCAGCACCCCGGGGTGTGCCTCGTCAGGCAATCAGCCCCAGCATTTT
TRBJ2-2,13,TRBV6-5,TRBD1,.,CATGTGGTGELFF,TGTGCCACCGGGACAGGGGGAACCGGGGAGCTGTTTTTT
TRBJ2-3,16,TRBV16,.,.,CASSQTISGVQDTQYF,TGTGCCAGCAGCCAAACCATATCCGGGGTTCAAGATACGCAGTATTTT
TRBJ1-4,14,TRBV19,.,.,CASSTETTNEKLFF,TGTGCCAGTAGCACAGAGACAACTAATGAAAAACTGTTTTTT
TRBJ2-3,13,TRBV29-1,.,few,CSVGGGNTDTQYF,TGCAGCGTTGGGGGCGGAAACACAGATACGCAGTATTTT
TRBJ2-5,16,TRBV11-2,.,.,CASSPSMMGRGETQYF,TGTGCCAGCAGCCCGTCTATGATGGGGAGAGGAGAGACCCAGTACTTC
TRBJ2-7,16,TRBV27,TRBD1,.,CASSFYPDRDFNEQYF,TGTGCCAGCAGTTTTTACCCGGACAGGGATTTTAACGAGCAGTACTTC
TRBJ2-7,15,TRBV4-1,.,few,CASSQDIWANYEQYF,TGCGCCAGCAGCCAAGATATTTGGGCTAATTACGAGCAGTACTTC
TRBJ2-1,16,TRBV5-3,TRBD1,.,CARRSGQGGTYNEQFF,TGTGCCAGAAGAAGTGGACAGGGAGGTACCTACAATGAGCAGTTCTTC
TRBJ2-6,17,TRBV20-1,.,once,CSASVAGAGSGANVLTF,TGCAGTGCTAGTGTCGCGGGGGCGGGAAGTGGGGCCAACGTCCTGACTTTC
TRBJ2-5,15,TRBV24-1,.,.,CATSDPLGTDETQYF,TGTGCCACCAGTGATCCTCTCGGGACTGATGAGACCCAGTACTTC
TRBJ2-7,14,TRBV5-5,.,.,CASEHGRGGYEQYF,TGTGCCAGCGAGCACGGAAGAGGTGGCTACGAGCAGTACTTC
TRBJ1-4,15,TRBV28,.,.,CASSLLRGPNEKLFF,TGTGCCAGCAGCCTACTCAGGGGTCCCAATGAAAAACTGTTTTTT
TRBJ2-7,15,TRBV7-9,.,.,CASSPTAGTTYEQYF,TGTGCCAGCAGCCCCACGGCAGGTACCACCTACGAGCAGTACTTC
TRBJ2-7,12,TRBV12-3/TRBV12-4,.,.,CASSPEAYEQYF,TGTGCCAGCAGCCCCGAGGCCTACGAGCAGTACTTC
TRBJ2-5,16,TRBV30,TRBD2,few,CAWSVLTSGGGETQYF,TGTGCCTGGAGTGTACTTACTAGCGGGGGCGGGGAGACCCAGTACTTC
TRBJ1-3,15,TRBV27,.,.,CASSLDSLGGNTIYF,TGTGCCAGCAGTTTAGACTCCCTAGGTGGAAACACCATATATTTT
TRBJ1-2,11,TRBV30,.,.,CAWSSGVGYTF,TGTGCCTGGAGTTCCGGGGTTGGCTACACCTTC
TRBJ1-2,15,TRBV6-1,TRBD1,.,CASSDRTGGNYGYTF,TGTGCCAGCAGTGACCGGACAGGAGGTAACTATGGCTACACCTTC
TRBJ2-1,15,TRBV5-1,.,.,CASSLGAGSHNEQFF,TGCGCCAGCAGCTTGGGGGCAGGGTCTCACAATGAGCAGTTCTTC
TRBJ2-3,15,TRBV11-3,.,.,CASSSPGGTTDTQYF,TGTGCCAGCAGCTCCCCAGGGGGGACCACAGATACGCAGTATTTT
TRBJ2-7,16,TRBV27,TRBD2,.,CASSLLTSGGPYEQYF,TGTGCCAGCAGTCTTCTAACTAGCGGGGGGCCCTACGAGCAGTACTTC
TRBJ1-1,15,TRBV11-2,.,.,CASSAQGDWGFEAFF,TGTGCCAGCAGCGCTCAGGGCGATTGGGGATTTGAAGCTTTCTTT
TRBJ2-7,15,TRBV2,.,.,CASSDNRRGSLEQYF,TGTGCCAGCAGTGACAACAGGAGGGGTTCCCTCGAGCAGTACTTC
TRBJ2-2,16,TRBV7-2,TRBD2,few,CASSLRLAGLAGELFF,TGTGCCAGCAGCTTAAGACTAGCGGGGTTGGCCGGGGAGCTGTTTTTT
TRBJ1-6,14,TRBV5-1,.,.,CASSREVSNSPLHF,TGCGCCAGCAGTCGGGAGGTTTCAAATTCACCCCTCCACTTT
TRBJ1-5,15,TRBV19,TRBD1,once,CASNDRGGGNQPQHF,TGTGCCAGTAACGACAGGGGGGGCGGCAATCAGCCCCAGCATTTT
TRBJ2-5,13,TRBV11-3,.,.,CASSLFREETQYF,TGTGCCAGCAGCTTATTCAGGGAAGAGACCCAGTACTTC
TRBJ2-2,15,TRBV27,TRBD1,.,CASSETGGTTGELFF,TGTGCCAGCAGTGAGACAGGGGGCACTACCGGGGAGCTGTTTTTT
TRBJ1-4,13,TRBV2,TRBD1,.,CASRGGQAWGLFF,TGTGCCAGCAGGGGGGGACAGGCATGGGGACTGTTTTTT
TRBJ2-1,15,TRBV19,.,.,CASASTGSSYNEQFF,TGTGCCAGTGCCTCGACGGGTAGCTCCTACAATGAGCAGTTCTTC